Listed below are T cell receptor beta chains from one sample, sequenced in a study of T cells in Graves' hyperthyroidism and ophthalmopathy. Each CDR3 protein is one row after TCRdb ran MiXCR on the multiplex PCR reads. This table holds hundreds of thousands of distinct CDR3 sequences, 35% found once. The sequencing input was blood. The source is a woman aged 40 to 50 with Graves' hyperthyroidism. Both conserved end residues are part of each CDR3. D genes are given only for firm matches. Only part of the rows carry a size: once, few, many, or a class if the clone is expanded.

d_gene	v_gene	abundance	j_gene	CDR3nt	CDR3aa
TRBD1	TRBV7-2	many	TRBJ1-4	TGTGCCAGCAGCTTAATAACAGGGGGGAATGAAAAACTGTTTTTT	CASSLITGGNEKLFF
TRBD2	TRBV7-3	many	TRBJ2-5	TGTGCCAGCAGCCCCGGGGGGGCCGGGGAGACCCAGTACTTC	CASSPGGAGETQYF
TRBD1	TRBV19	NA	TRBJ1-5	TGTGCCAGTAGTGCGACAGGGGGGGCCTATCAGCCCCAGCATTTT	CASSATGGAYQPQHF
NA	TRBV7-2	many	TRBJ2-7	TGTGCCAGCAGCATCCGGACAACCCCCATCTACGAGCAGTACTTC	CASSIRTTPIYEQYF
TRBD1	TRBV29-1	NA	TRBJ2-7	TGCAGCGTTGAAGAGGATGGGACAGGGAGGTCGTACTTC	CSVEEDGTGRSYF
NA	TRBV7-2	NA	TRBJ1-3	TGTGCCAGCAGCTTGTTTTCAGACCTCTCTGGAAACACCATATATTTT	CASSLFSDLSGNTIYF
NA	TRBV7-3	NA	TRBJ2-2	TGTGCCAGCAGGCAATCGAACCAGGGCTCCGGGGAGCTGTTTTTT	CASRQSNQGSGELFF
TRBD1	TRBV6-5	many	TRBJ1-4	TGTGCCAGCAGTTACTCACAGGGGAATGAAAAACTGTTTTTT	CASSYSQGNEKLFF
NA	TRBV7-2	many	TRBJ2-7	TGTGCCAGCAGCTTAGCGAGCGGGCCAGGGGCCTCCTACGAGCAGTACTTC	CASSLASGPGASYEQYF
NA	TRBV5-1	few	TRBJ2-5	TGCGCCAGCAGCTTGGAGGATCCTAAGAAGACCCAGTACTTC	CASSLEDPKKTQYF
TRBD2	TRBV20-1	many	TRBJ2-7	TGCAGTGCAAGGACTAGCGGGAGTTACGAGCAGTACTTC	CSARTSGSYEQYF
NA	TRBV4-1	many	TRBJ2-5	TGCGCCAGCAGCCAAGGACTAGGGGTGGTTGAGGAGACCCAGTACTTC	CASSQGLGVVEETQYF
NA	TRBV15	NA	TRBJ1-5	TGTGCCACCAGCGGGGTCCATAGCGATCAGCCCCAGCATTTT	CATSGVHSDQPQHF
TRBD1	TRBV7-9	many	TRBJ1-6	TGTGCCAGCAGCCCTCAGGGACAGGCTGATAATTCACCCCTCCACTTT	CASSPQGQADNSPLHF
TRBD1	TRBV29-1	few	TRBJ1-5	TGCAGCGTTAACTCCGGACAGGGCAATCAGCCCCAGCATTTT	CSVNSGQGNQPQHF
TRBD1	TRBV7-9	few	TRBJ1-5	TGTGCCAGCAGTCGACCCCGGGACAGGGTTCAGCCCCAGCATTTT	CASSRPRDRVQPQHF
TRBD1	TRBV27	few	TRBJ1-2	TGTGCCAGCAGTTTACGCCCCTGGGACAGTGATGGCTACACCTTC	CASSLRPWDSDGYTF
NA	TRBV11-2	NA	TRBJ1-1	TGTGCCAGTAGTATTCAGGAAGTCCCTGAAGCTTTCTTT	CASSIQEVPEAFF
NA	TRBV20-1	medium-sized	TRBJ1-6	TGCAGTGCACCTCCACAGGGTGACACCCTCCACTTT	CSAPPQGDTLHF
NA	TRBV7-2	many	TRBJ1-3	TGTGCCAGCAGCGATACCTTTTTATACCCTGGAAACACCATATATTTT	CASSDTFLYPGNTIYF
NA	TRBV10-1	many	TRBJ2-2	TGCGCCAGCAGTGACCCGAACACCGGGGAGCTGTTTTTT	CASSDPNTGELFF
NA	TRBV10-3	many	TRBJ1-3	TGTGCCATCAGTAGTGAGGACTCCGGGAACACCATATATTTT	CAISSEDSGNTIYF
NA	TRBV7-2	few	TRBJ1-1	TGTGCCAGCACCCCCGAAATGATGAACACTGAAGCTTTCTTT	CASTPEMMNTEAFF
NA	TRBV20-1	NA	TRBJ2-7	TGCAGTGCTAGATGGACAGCCTCTTCCTACGAGCAGTACTTC	CSARWTASSYEQYF
TRBD2	TRBV7-8	many	TRBJ2-7	TGTGCCAGCAGCATGTCTAGCGGGAGCTACGAGCAGTACTTC	CASSMSSGSYEQYF